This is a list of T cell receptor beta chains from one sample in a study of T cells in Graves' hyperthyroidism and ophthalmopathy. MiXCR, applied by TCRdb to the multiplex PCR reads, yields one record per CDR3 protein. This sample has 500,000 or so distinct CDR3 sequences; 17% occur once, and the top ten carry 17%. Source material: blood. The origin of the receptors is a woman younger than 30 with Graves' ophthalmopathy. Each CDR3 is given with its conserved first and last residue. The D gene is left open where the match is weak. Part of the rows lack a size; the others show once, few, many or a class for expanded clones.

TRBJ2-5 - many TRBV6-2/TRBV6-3 CASSYPKQGPETQYF TGTGCCAGCAGTTACCCCAAACAGGGCCCAGAGACCCAGTACTTC
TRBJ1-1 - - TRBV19 CASSYQTNTEAFF TGTGCCAGTAGTTATCAGACGAACACTGAAGCTTTCTTT
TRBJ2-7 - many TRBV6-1 CASSPTDSYEQYF TGTGCCAGCAGTCCGACAGACTCCTACGAGCAGTACTTC
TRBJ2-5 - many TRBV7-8 CASSQYMGPETQYF TGTGCCAGCAGCCAGTATATGGGGCCGGAGACCCAGTACTTC
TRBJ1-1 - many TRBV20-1 CSARDPGGRNTEAFF TGCAGTGCTAGAGACCCGGGGGGGCGGAACACTGAAGCTTTCTTT
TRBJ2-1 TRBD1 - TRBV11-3 CASSLRGQTGYEQFF TGTGCCAGCAGCCTTAGGGGACAGACCGGGTATGAGCAGTTCTTC
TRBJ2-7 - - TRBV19 CASSISFGGLPHEQYF TGTGCCAGTAGTATATCTTTTGGGGGGCTACCTCACGAGCAGTACTTC
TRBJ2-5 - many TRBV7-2 CASSFDRLRTQYF TGTGCCAGCAGCTTCGACAGGTTAAGGACCCAGTACTTC
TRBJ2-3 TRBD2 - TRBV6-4 CASSVSSGRTDTQYF TGTGCCAGCAGTGTATCTAGCGGGAGAACAGATACGCAGTATTTT
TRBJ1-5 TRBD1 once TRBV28 CASSLEQGYSNQPQHF TGTGCCAGCAGTTTAGAACAGGGGTATAGCAATCAGCCCCAGCATTTT
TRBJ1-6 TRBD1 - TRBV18 CASSPQVAGQGSPLHF TGTGCCAGCTCACCTCAAGTGGCAGGACAGGGTTCACCCCTCCACTTT
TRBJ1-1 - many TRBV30 CAWRGITEAFF TGTGCCTGGAGGGGGATCACTGAAGCTTTCTTT
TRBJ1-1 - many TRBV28 CASSSIRDKAEAFF TGTGCCAGCAGTTCGATTAGAGACAAGGCTGAAGCTTTCTTT
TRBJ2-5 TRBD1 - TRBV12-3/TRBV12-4 CASSSRTGKETQYF TGTGCCAGCAGTTCGAGGACAGGGAAAGAGACCCAGTACTTC
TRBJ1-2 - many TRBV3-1 CASSQENRVYYDGYTF TGTGCCAGCAGCCAGGAAAACAGGGTGTACTACGATGGCTACACCTTC
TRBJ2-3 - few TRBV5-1 CASSLEPDRRITDTQYF TGCGCCAGCAGCTTGGAACCGGACAGAAGAATCACAGATACGCAGTATTTT
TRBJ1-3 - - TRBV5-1 CASSLEGGGNTIYF TGCGCCAGCAGCTTGGAAGGGGGAGGAAACACCATATATTTT
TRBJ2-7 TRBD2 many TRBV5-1 CASSFSGSAYEQYF TGCGCCAGCAGCTTTAGCGGGAGTGCCTACGAGCAGTACTTC
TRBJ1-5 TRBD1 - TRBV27 CASSLQGGAQPQHF TGTGCCAGCAGTTTACAGGGGGGGGCTCAGCCCCAGCATTTT
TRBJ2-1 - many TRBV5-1 CASTSGTNEQFF TGCGCCAGCACCTCCGGAACTAATGAGCAGTTCTTC
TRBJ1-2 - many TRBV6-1 CASTPDPLHGYTF TGTGCCAGCACCCCCGACCCTCTCCATGGCTACACCTTC
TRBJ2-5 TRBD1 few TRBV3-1 CASSPFRGLGETQYF TGTGCCAGCAGCCCTTTCAGGGGGCTCGGGGAGACCCAGTACTTC
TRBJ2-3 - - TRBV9 CASSGSQEVATDTQYF TGTGCCAGCAGCGGCTCACAGGAGGTAGCAACAGATACGCAGTATTTT
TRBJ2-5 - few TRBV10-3 CAISESLQETQYF TGTGCCATCAGTGAGTCCCTTCAAGAGACCCAGTACTTC
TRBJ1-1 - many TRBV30 CAWSLQADTEAFF TGTGCCTGGAGTCTACAGGCGGACACTGAAGCTTTCTTT
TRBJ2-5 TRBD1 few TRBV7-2 CASSLDSVGTGWSGETQYF TGTGCCAGCAGCTTAGATAGCGTGGGGACAGGGTGGTCTGGGGAGACCCAGTACTTC
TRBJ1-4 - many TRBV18 CASSQGREKLFF TGTGCCAGCTCACAGGGGCGAGAAAAACTGTTTTTT
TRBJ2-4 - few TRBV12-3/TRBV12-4 CASSSTGVKNIQYF TGTGCCAGCAGCAGTACAGGAGTCAAAAACATTCAGTACTTC
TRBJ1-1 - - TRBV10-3 CAVRVSGGHSTEAFF TGTGCCGTCAGGGTCTCGGGGGGGCACTCAACTGAAGCTTTCTTT
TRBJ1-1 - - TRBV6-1 CASSYGAGIEAFF TGTGCCAGCAGCTACGGGGCAGGCATTGAAGCTTTCTTT
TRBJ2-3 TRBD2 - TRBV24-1 CATSGGGGSTDTQYF TGTGCCACCAGTGGGGGGGGGGGTAGCACAGATACGCAGTATTTT
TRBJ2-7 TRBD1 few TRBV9 CASSARQGDDEQYF TGTGCCAGCAGCGCCCGACAGGGGGACGACGAGCAGTACTTC
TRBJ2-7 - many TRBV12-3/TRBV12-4 CASSGGRVNEQYF TGTGCCAGCAGCGGAGGAAGGGTCAACGAGCAGTACTTC
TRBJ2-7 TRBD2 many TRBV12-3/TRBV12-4 CASSLSGKAYEQYF TGTGCCAGCAGTTTAAGCGGGAAGGCCTACGAGCAGTACTTC
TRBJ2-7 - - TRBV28 CASSFGGTGEQYF TGTGCCAGCAGTTTTGGGGGAACGGGGGAGCAGTACTTC
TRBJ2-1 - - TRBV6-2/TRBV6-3 CASSVIPGANEQFF TGTGCCAGCAGTGTAATCCCGGGAGCCAATGAGCAGTTCTTC
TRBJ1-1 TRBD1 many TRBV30 CAWSFPTGVNTEAFF TGTGCCTGGAGTTTCCCGACAGGGGTGAACACTGAAGCTTTCTTT
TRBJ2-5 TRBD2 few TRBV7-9 CASSSSSGRVGFGETQYF TGTGCCAGCAGCTCATCCTCCGGGAGGGTGGGGTTCGGAGAGACCCAGTACTTC
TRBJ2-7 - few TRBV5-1 CASSPITDLSSYEQYF TGCGCCAGCAGCCCGATAACGGATCTGAGCTCCTACGAGCAGTACTTC
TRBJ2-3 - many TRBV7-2 CASSPEYTQYF TGTGCCAGCAGCCCGGAGTATACGCAGTATTTT
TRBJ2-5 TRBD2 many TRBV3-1 CASSQLGGNDQETQYF TGTGCCAGCAGCCAACTCGGGGGGAATGACCAAGAGACCCAGTACTTC
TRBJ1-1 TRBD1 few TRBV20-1 CSATGTASNTEAFF TGCAGTGCAACCGGGACAGCCTCGAACACTGAAGCTTTCTTT
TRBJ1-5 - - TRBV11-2 CASSPGERGNQPQHF TGTGCCAGCAGCCCAGGGGAGCGGGGCAATCAGCCCCAGCATTTT
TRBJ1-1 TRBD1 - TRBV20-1 CSARYRGSNTEAFF TGCAGTGCTAGGTACAGGGGGAGTAACACTGAAGCTTTCTTT
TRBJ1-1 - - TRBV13 CASSSWGSNTEAFF TGTGCCAGCAGCTCCTGGGGGTCGAACACTGAAGCTTTCTTT
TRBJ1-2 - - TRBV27 CASSLLPGTYGYTF TGTGCCAGCAGTTTATTGCCAGGGACCTATGGCTACACCTTC
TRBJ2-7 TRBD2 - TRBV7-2 CASSLSGSGSHYEQYF TGTGCCAGCAGCCTTAGCGGGAGCGGGAGTCACTACGAGCAGTACTTC
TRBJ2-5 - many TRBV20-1 CSARDPPWTAQETQYF TGCAGTGCTAGAGATCCACCATGGACAGCCCAAGAGACCCAGTACTTC
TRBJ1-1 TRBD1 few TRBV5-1 CASSSSTGQGPAGAFF TGCGCCAGCAGCTCCTCCACGGGACAGGGGCCCGCTGGAGCTTTCTTT
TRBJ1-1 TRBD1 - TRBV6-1 CASRGQGAPRDTEAFF TGTGCCAGCAGGGGACAGGGGGCCCCGCGGGACACTGAAGCTTTCTTT